This T cell receptor (beta chain) was captured in a study of tumor and adjacent non-tumor tissue in lung cancer. This clonotype was recorded a few times. A junction end diverges from the germline sequence, so it may reflect a read error. The CDR3 runs to 16 residues. Germline lookup yields CDR1 MGHRA and CDR2 YSYEKL. The template was RNA from unsorted bulk tissue. The library came from three nested PCR rounds adapted from ARM-PCR protocols. TCRdb re-called the multiplex PCR reads with MiXCR, one entry per CDR3 protein. The table has roughly 150,000 distinct CDR3 sequences, around 66% seen once; the top ten hold 18%.

The chain links TRBV4-1 to TRBJ2-3; D is possibly TRBD2 (5 bases). Material for sequencing was lung tumor tissue. The clonotype was recovered from a man aged 55 to 70 with small cell lung cancer. The CDR3 reads CATSQGVGARTDTQYF. For the CDR3, the DNA is TGCGCCACCAGCCAAGGAGTGGGAGCACGGACAGATACGCAGTATTTT.